A single sample gave rise to the 10 T cell receptor beta chains below, sequenced in a study of shared clonotypes between healthy human individuals. Produced via immunoSEQ multiplex PCR; TCRdb's table is partial and in-frame only. Of 1 million to 1.3 million clones listed, 78% are singletons. Sequencing used memory CD4+ T cells from PBMCs. Subset described: CD45RA-negative fraction. The receptors here all came from a man between 18 and 35 years old in good health. Some clones in this sample may be carry-over from other donors' samples.

The V and J genes are TRBV7-3 and TRBJ2-4; 7 nucleotides match TRBD1. The germline V gene encodes CDR1 SGHTA and CDR2 FQGTGA. Trimming took 3 bases from V and 8 from J; bases not matched to a gene: 7. The length of the CDR3 is 14 residues. The CDR3 coding sequence is TGTGCCAGCAGCTTCAAGGGGGCCAAGGACATTCAGTACTTC. Protein: CASSFKGAKDIQYF.

A remark on this clone: Distinct nucleotide sequences in the sample also encode this CDR3. The chain joins TRBV20-1 to TRBJ2-5; D unclear. Deletions cut 6 bases from V and 5 bases from J, with 10 bases between. The CDR3 has 11 amino acids. The V gene's germline CDR1 is DFQATT and CDR2 SNEGSKA (reference sequence). The CDR3 DNA follows: TGCAGTGCCCGACTGGGGGAGACCCAGTACTTC. Amino acid sequence: CSARLGETQYF.

This clone came up once. Other DNA sequences in the same sample also yield this CDR3. The V call is TRBV28, the J call TRBJ1-3, with no clear D. Deletions cut 5 bases from V and 4 bases from J, with 6 bases between. CDR1 is MDHEN, CDR2 SYDVKM, per germline. The CDR3 length is 12 residues. This CDR3 reads CASSRLGNTIYF. The CDR3 coding sequence is TGTGCCAGCAGTCGTCTAGGAAACACCATATATTTT.

The chain uses TRBV2 and TRBJ2-3, with D perhaps given as TRBD1 or TRBD2 (5 bases each). This CDR3 is 14 amino acids long. Germline V gives CDR1 SNHLY, CDR2 FYNNEI. With 2 bases removed from V and 6 bases from J, the gap between germline ends came to 12 bases. CDR3 coding DNA: TGTGCCAGCAGTGAAATGACGGGGCTGGATACGCAGTATTTT. Protein: CASSEMTGLDTQYF.

V usage is TRBV6-6 and J usage is TRBJ2-3; TRBD2 aligns across 11 bases. V was clipped by 9 bases and J by 2 bases; unmatched bases: 7. Germline CDR1 is MNHNY and CDR2 is SVGAGI (reference sequence). The CDR3 is 15 residues long. CDR3 amino acids: CASNLAGGPTDTQYF. For the CDR3, the DNA is TGTGCCAGTAATTTAGCGGGAGGGCCCACAGATACGCAGTATTTT.

This clone was counted at least ten times. The chain has TRBV9 and TRBJ2-7; perhaps TRBD2 as D (5 bases). Per germline, CDR1 SGDLS and CDR2 YYNGEE. V lost 4 bases and J lost 2, with 16 bases in between. CDR3 length equals 15 residues. CDR3 coding DNA: TGTGCCAGCAGCCAACATGACGGGAAAACCTACGAGCAGTACTTC. Translating it yields CASSQHDGKTYEQYF.

Written as DNA, the CDR3 is TGCGCCAGCTCGCGGGTCGATAATTCACCCCTCCACTTT. The encoded protein is CASSRVDNSPLHF. J is TRBJ1-6 and V is TRBV5-1, with unresolved D. This CDR3 is 13 amino acids long. Germline values: CDR1 SGHRS, CDR2 YFSETQ. V was cut by 7 bases and J by 5 bases, with 10 bases left in between.

This sequence joins TRBV6-1 and TRBJ1-1; 8 bases align to TRBD1. V shed 4 bases, J shed 5 bases, and the junction held 6 bases outside the gene matches. This CDR3 region has 14 residues. From germline, CDR1 is MNHNS and CDR2 SASEGT. Here the CDR3 reads CASSGRTGTTEAFF. As DNA, the CDR3 is TGTGCCAGCAGTGGACGGACAGGGACTACTGAAGCTTTCTTT.

V is TRBV19 and J is TRBJ1-5, with TRBD1 identical over 10 bases. The CDR3 has 14 residues. V gave up 6 bases and J gave up 9 bases; unmatched junction bases: 8. Germline V gives CDR1 LNHDA, CDR2 SQIVND (reference sequence). CDR3 nucleotide sequence: TGTGCCAGTAGCCCCTCGGGACAGGGGTTGCCCCAGCATTTT. Its protein product is CASSPSGQGLPQHF.

The chain uses TRBV6-1 and TRBJ1-5; D unresolved. The germline V and J ends were trimmed by 6 bases and 0 bases, with 9 bases remaining between them. CDR3 length: 14 residues. The V gene's germline CDR1 is MNHNS and CDR2 SASEGT. CDR3 loop: CASRVTDSNQPQHF. The CDR3 DNA follows: TGTGCCAGCAGGGTTACAGATAGCAATCAGCCCCAGCATTTT.